The rows below give T cell receptor beta chains drawn from one sample of a study of blood T cell repertoires in COVID-19. TCRdb's table, derived via immunoSEQ multiplex PCR, lists solely in-frame clones and lacks some. The table records about 200,000 clones, around 83% of them present only once. The specimen was peripheral blood. These receptors were taken from a woman of 80 years or more with acute or convalescent COVID-19. Each CDR3 is given with its conserved first and last residue. D genes are given only for firm matches. The size of a clone is reported for some rows only, either as once, few or many, or as a class for expanded clones.

size	V	J	D	CDR3	DNA
few	TRBV10-1	TRBJ2-1	TRBD2	CASSPGGASGTTYNEQFF	TGCGCCAGCAGTCCAGGTGGGGCTAGCGGGACCACCTACAATGAGCAGTTCTTC
once	TRBV5-1	TRBJ2-1	TRBD1	CASSPKGQGILANEQFF	TGCGCCAGCAGCCCAAAAGGACAGGGAATCTTGGCCAATGAGCAGTTCTTC
-	TRBV7-9	TRBJ2-5	TRBD1	CASSLGDRSLQETQYF	TGTGCCAGCAGCTTAGGGGACAGGTCCCTTCAAGAGACCCAGTACTTC
once	TRBV2	TRBJ2-2	-	CASTGENTGELFF	TGTGCCAGCACAGGGGAAAACACCGGGGAGCTGTTTTTT
few	TRBV5-1	TRBJ2-7	TRBD1	CASSLEGTGSYEQYF	TGCGCCAGCAGCTTGGAGGGGACAGGCTCCTACGAGCAGTACTTC
-	TRBV24-1	TRBJ1-1	TRBD1	CATSVDVQGVKDEVDTEAFF	TGTGCCACCAGTGTCGACGTACAGGGGGTAAAAGATGAGGTGGACACTGAAGCTTTCTTT
-	TRBV10-3	TRBJ1-1	TRBD1	CAIRIGQGNTEAFF	TGTGCCATCAGGATCGGACAGGGGAACACTGAAGCTTTCTTT
-	TRBV11-1	TRBJ2-7	TRBD1	CASSLGTGGEQYF	TGTGCCAGCAGCTTAGGGACAGGGGGCGAGCAGTACTTC
-	TRBV7-4	TRBJ2-1	TRBD1	CASSFYRGEDEQFF	TGTGCCAGCAGCTTCTACAGGGGAGAGGATGAGCAGTTCTTC
-	TRBV11-2	TRBJ2-1	-	CASSLDYSNEQFF	TGTGCCAGCAGCTTAGATTACTCGAATGAGCAGTTCTTC
-	TRBV7-2	TRBJ2-3	TRBD1	CASSPPRQGAGDTQYF	TGTGCCAGCAGCCCCCCCCGACAGGGGGCCGGAGATACGCAGTATTTT
-	TRBV3-1/TRBV3-2	TRBJ2-4	TRBD1	CASSPTGSKNIQYF	TGTGCCAGCAGCCCGACAGGGTCCAAAAACATTCAGTACTTC
-	TRBV27	TRBJ1-1	-	CASSSGVMNTEAFF	TGTGCCAGCAGTTCGGGAGTGATGAACACTGAAGCTTTCTTT
-	TRBV19	TRBJ2-4	-	CASSISADPKNIQYF	TGTGCCAGTAGTATCTCAGCGGACCCCAAAAACATTCAGTACTTC
-	TRBV2	TRBJ1-1	-	CASKREGPTEAFF	TGTGCCAGCAAAAGGGAGGGTCCCACTGAAGCTTTCTTT
-	TRBV5-4	TRBJ2-7	TRBD1	CASSRTGDFVEQYF	TGTGCCAGCAGCCGGACAGGGGATTTTGTCGAGCAGTACTTC
-	TRBV11-2	TRBJ2-2	-	CASSFTGSGELFF	TGTGCCAGCAGCTTTACAGGTTCTGGGGAGCTGTTTTTT
once	TRBV2	TRBJ1-1	-	CASIPTANTEAFF	TGTGCCAGCATCCCGACAGCGAACACTGAAGCTTTCTTT
-	TRBV29-1	TRBJ2-7	-	CSVLLLPYEQYF	TGCAGCGTTCTATTACTCCCCTACGAGCAGTACTTC
-	TRBV18	TRBJ1-3	-	CASSPGLPPGNTIYF	TGTGCCAGCTCACCTGGCTTGCCCCCTGGAAACACCATATATTTT
-	TRBV11-2	TRBJ1-4	TRBD1	CASGGQGANEKLFF	TGTGCCAGCGGCGGACAGGGCGCTAATGAAAAACTGTTTTTT
-	TRBV5-6	TRBJ2-1	TRBD2	CASSSLGSGIYNEQFF	TGTGCCAGCAGCAGTCTAGGGAGCGGGATATACAATGAGCAGTTCTTC
-	TRBV28	TRBJ2-4	-	CASSLFGAQRNIQYF	TGTGCCAGCAGTTTATTTGGGGCTCAAAGGAACATTCAGTACTTC
few	TRBV27	TRBJ1-5	-	CASSLSGADNQPQHF	TGTGCCAGCAGTTTATCGGGGGCGGACAATCAGCCCCAGCATTTT
-	TRBV28	TRBJ2-1	-	CASSFLSNEQFF	TGTGCCAGCAGTTTCCTGAGCAATGAGCAGTTCTTC
-	TRBV3-1/TRBV3-2	TRBJ2-7	TRBD2	CASSLAVAGAYEQYF	TGTGCCAGCAGCCTCGCAGTAGCGGGAGCCTACGAGCAGTACTTC
-	TRBV4-3	TRBJ2-1	-	CASTNSPRGSSYNEQFF	TGCGCCAGCACCAATTCACCCCGCGGTTCCTCCTACAATGAGCAGTTCTTC
-	TRBV28	TRBJ1-5	-	CASTTTGGYQPQHF	TGTGCCAGCACTACGACAGGAGGCTATCAGCCCCAGCATTTT
-	TRBV21-1	TRBJ1-3	-	CASDSPVDAAGVLTGNTIYF	TGTGCCAGCGATTCTCCGGTAGATGCAGCAGGGGTTCTCACTGGAAACACCATATATTTT
-	TRBV10-3	TRBJ2-1	-	CASAPGAPLDEQFF	TGTGCCAGCGCTCCTGGGGCCCCTCTGGATGAGCAGTTCTTC
-	TRBV29-1	TRBJ1-3	TRBD1	CSVAGTGDSGNTIYF	TGCAGCGTCGCCGGGACAGGGGACTCTGGAAACACCATATATTTT
few	TRBV18	TRBJ1-1	-	CASSPQGNTEAFF	TGTGCCAGCTCACCGCAGGGGAACACTGAAGCTTTCTTT
few	TRBV28	TRBJ2-1	-	CASSFTGEQFF	TGTGCCAGCAGTTTTACTGGTGAGCAGTTCTTC
few	TRBV19	TRBJ2-6	-	CASSIGEAGANVLTF	TGTGCCAGTAGTATAGGTGAGGCTGGGGCCAACGTCCTGACTTTC
-	TRBV7-2	TRBJ2-7	TRBD1	CASSLDRASYEQYF	TGTGCCAGCAGCCTAGACAGGGCCAGCTACGAGCAGTACTTC
-	TRBV6-5	TRBJ1-5	-	CASSFEGLGQPQHF	TGTGCCAGCAGTTTCGAGGGTCTGGGACAGCCCCAGCATTTT
-	TRBV7-2	TRBJ2-7	TRBD1	CASSWKTGTYEQYF	TGTGCCAGCAGCTGGAAGACAGGGACCTACGAGCAGTACTTC